This passage covers 9 T cell receptor beta chains from one sample sequenced in a study of shared clonotypes between healthy human individuals. The data were produced by immunoSEQ multiplex PCR, yet TCRdb's version contains in-frame clones alone and is incomplete. The sample contains hundreds of thousands of clones, around 81% of which appear only once. The sequencing sample was made of PBMCs. The receptors stem from a middle-aged woman in good health. Some clones in this sample may be carry-over from other donors' samples.

The CDR3 reads CASSLAGRNVGYTF. In DNA, the CDR3 is TGCGCCAGCAGCTTGGCCGGTCGGAATGTTGGCTACACCTTC. The V gene is TRBV5-1, the J gene TRBJ1-2; D is undetermined. V dropped 0 bases and J dropped 7 bases, with 13 bases sitting between them. This CDR3 has 14 residues. Germline CDR1 and CDR2: SGHRS and YFSETQ.

This chain links TRBV11-2 with TRBJ1-1; D uncertain. V shed 3 bases and J shed 7 bases, with 9 bases lying between them. This CDR3 contains 12 residues. Germline CDR1 SGHAT, CDR2 FQNNGV. CDR3 sequence (DNA): TGTGCCAGCAGCTTCCTGGACGGTGAAGCTTTCTTT. As protein: CASSFLDGEAFF. Looking up the rest from reference TRBV11-2 and TRBJ1-1 gives the full variable domain: EAGVAQSPRYKIIEKRQSVAFWCNPISGHATLYWYQQILGQGPKLLIQFQNNGVVDDSQLPKDRFSAERLKGVDSTLKIQPAKLEDSAVYLCASSFLDGEAFFGQGTRLTVV.

The rearrangement joins TRBV7-8 to TRBJ2-7; 7 bases map to TRBD2. The CDR3 has 20 amino acids. Germline V CDR1 and CDR2: SGHVS, FQNEAQ. The J segment lost 0 bases and the V segment lost 2 bases, leaving 19 bases of the junction unmatched. The CDR3 protein is CASSLLRGYAGAHSSYEQYF. DNA of the CDR3: TGTGCCAGCAGCTTACTTAGGGGTTACGCGGGAGCCCACTCCTCCTACGAGCAGTACTTC.

The chain joins TRBV5-1 to TRBJ2-1, with TRBD2 matching 7 bases. CDR3 length: 17 amino acids. Germline CDR1 SGHRS, CDR2 YFSETQ. J gave up 6 bases and V 1 base, and 13 bases lay outside the gene matches. DNA of the CDR3: TGCGCCAGCAGCTTGACTACCTTGCGGGAGCAAGGCAATGAGCAGTTCTTC. It specifies CASSLTTLREQGNEQFF.

J is TRBJ2-5 and V is TRBV7-2; D is undetermined. The CDR3 has 16 amino acids. V lost 6 bases, J lost 1 base, and 18 bases lay in between. The germline V gene has CDR1 SGHTA and CDR2 FQGNSA. CDR3 nucleotide sequence: TGTGCCAGCAGTTTTTTTCAGTGGGCTCTCCAAGAGACCCAGTACTTC. Translated: CASSFFQWALQETQYF.

The chain employs TRBV28 and TRBJ1-1, with TRBD1 as a possible D gene (6 bases). The germline gives CDR1 MDHEN, CDR2 SYDVKM. This CDR3 is 13 amino acids long. V was shortened by 5 bases and J by 3 bases, with 10 bases between the two germline ends. CDR3 DNA sequence: TGTGCCAGCAGTCGACAGGACCACACTGAAGCTTTCTTT. This sequence encodes CASSRQDHTEAFF.

This chain connects TRBV5-1 to TRBJ2-3; possibly TRBD1 for D (5 bases). Germline CDR1 SGHRS, CDR2 YFSETQ. V gave up 0 bases and J gave up 0 bases, with 11 bases separating them. The CDR3 sequence is 16 residues long. CDR3 DNA: TGCGCCAGCAGCTTGGTGGGGCAGACTAGCACAGATACGCAGTATTTT. The encoded protein is CASSLVGQTSTDTQYF.

The J gene is TRBJ2-7, the V gene TRBV7-8; unclear D gene. Germline CDR1 SGHVS, CDR2 FQNEAQ. V was shortened by 3 bases and J by 3 bases, with 9 bases between the two germline ends. This CDR3 has 13 residues. CDR3 nucleotide sequence: TGTGCCAGCAGCTTTGCAGCTAGCTACGAGCAGTACTTC. It is translated as CASSFAASYEQYF. Drawing the rest from reference TRBV7-8 and TRBJ2-7, the complete variable domain is GAGVSQSPRYKVAKRGQDVALRCDPISGHVSLFWYQQALGQGPEFLTYFQNEAQLDKSGLPSDRFFAERPEGSVSTLKIQRTQQEDSAVYLCASSFAASYEQYFGPGTRLTVT.

The rearrangement joins TRBV7-9 to TRBJ2-3; 9 positions agree with TRBD2. The CDR3 has 17 residues. Germline CDR1 and CDR2: SEHNR and FQNEAQ (reference sequence). V was pared by 0 bases and J by 4 bases, with 8 bases of the junction left unmatched. The CDR3 loop is CASSLAPDSGSADTQYF. The CDR3 DNA sequence: TGTGCCAGCAGCTTAGCGCCGGATAGCGGGAGTGCAGATACGCAGTATTTT.